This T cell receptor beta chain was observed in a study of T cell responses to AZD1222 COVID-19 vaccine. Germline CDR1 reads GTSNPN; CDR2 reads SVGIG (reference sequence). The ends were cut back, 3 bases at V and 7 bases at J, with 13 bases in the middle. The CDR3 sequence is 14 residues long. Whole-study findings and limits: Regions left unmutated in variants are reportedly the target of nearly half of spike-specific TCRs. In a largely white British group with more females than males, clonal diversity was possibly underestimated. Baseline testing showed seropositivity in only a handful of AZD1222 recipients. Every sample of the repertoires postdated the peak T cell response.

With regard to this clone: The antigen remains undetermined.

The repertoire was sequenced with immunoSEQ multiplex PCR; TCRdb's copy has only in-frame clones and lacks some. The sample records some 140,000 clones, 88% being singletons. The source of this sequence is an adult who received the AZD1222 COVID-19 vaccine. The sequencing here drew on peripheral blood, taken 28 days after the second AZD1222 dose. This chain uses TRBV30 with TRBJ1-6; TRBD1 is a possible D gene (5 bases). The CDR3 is CAWRPGQNNSPLHF. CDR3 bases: TGTGCCTGGAGGCCCGGACAAAACAATTCACCCCTCCACTTT.